This T cell receptor (beta chain) derives from a study of blood T cell repertoires in COVID-19. Across the study: COVID-19 samples from acute and convalescent phases originated in the United States, Italy and Spain. In each case, the material was cDNA or gDNA derived from T cells, B-cell-depleted T cells, or PBMCs.

Seattle researchers signed up patients amid active infection and tracked them longitudinally. The V and J ends lost 6 bases and 1 base respectively, with 7 bases between them. This CDR3 comprises 13 residues. Germline CDR1 SNHLY, CDR2 FYNNEI. In the study's own analysis: Nucleated cell number was recorded as an estimate derived from reference gene primer amplification. Libraries were prepared by immunoSEQ multiplex PCR; TCRdb keeps only in-frame clonotypes and omits some of them. V and J calls and clone size are those listed in that table; D and trimming were worked out from the DNA. The sample has around 310,000 clones; around 91% are singletons.

This clonotype originated in a woman between 40 and 55 years old with COVID-19, enrolled during active disease. The sequencing input was peripheral blood. The chain couples TRBV2 to TRBJ1-5, with D unclear. This CDR3 is CASRRASNQPQHF. CDR3 sequence (DNA): TGTGCCAGCAGGAGGGCCAGCAATCAGCCCCAGCATTTT.